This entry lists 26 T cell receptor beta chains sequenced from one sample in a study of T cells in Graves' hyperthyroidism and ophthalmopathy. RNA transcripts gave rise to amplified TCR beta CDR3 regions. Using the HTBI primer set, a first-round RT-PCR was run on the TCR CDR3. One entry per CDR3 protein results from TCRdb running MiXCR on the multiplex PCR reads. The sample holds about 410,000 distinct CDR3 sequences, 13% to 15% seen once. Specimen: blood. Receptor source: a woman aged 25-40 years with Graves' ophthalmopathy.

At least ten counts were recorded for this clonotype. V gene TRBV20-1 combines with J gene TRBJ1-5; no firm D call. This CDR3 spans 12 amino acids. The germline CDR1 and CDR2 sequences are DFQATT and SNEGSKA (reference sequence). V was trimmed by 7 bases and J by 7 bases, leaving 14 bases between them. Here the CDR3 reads CSVGSTWQPQHF. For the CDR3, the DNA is TGCAGTGTGGGGAGTACGTGGCAGCCCCAGCATTTT.

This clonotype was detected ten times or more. CDR3 sequence: CASSPATRPGTSTQETQYF. The CDR3 DNA reads TGTGCCAGCAGCCCAGCTACTAGACCCGGGACTAGCACCCAAGAGACCCAGTACTTC. V usage is TRBV11-1 and J usage is TRBJ2-5, with TRBD2 identical over 9 bases. With V trimmed by 5 bases and J by 1 base, 17 bases remained unmatched. Germline-derived CDR1 and CDR2 are SGHAT and FQDESV (reference sequence). The CDR3 covers 19 residues.

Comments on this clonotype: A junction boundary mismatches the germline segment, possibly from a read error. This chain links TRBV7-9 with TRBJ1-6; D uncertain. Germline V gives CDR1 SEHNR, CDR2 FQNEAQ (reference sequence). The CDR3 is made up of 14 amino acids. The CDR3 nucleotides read TGTGCCAGCAGCTTAGAGGTAGAAAATTCACCCCTCCACTTC. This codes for CASSLEVENSPLHF.

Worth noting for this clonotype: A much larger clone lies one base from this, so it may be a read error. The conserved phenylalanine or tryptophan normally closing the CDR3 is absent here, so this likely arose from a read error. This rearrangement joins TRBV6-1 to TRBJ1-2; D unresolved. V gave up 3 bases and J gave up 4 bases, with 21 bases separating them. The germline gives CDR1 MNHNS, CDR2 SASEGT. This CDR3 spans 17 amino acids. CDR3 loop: CASSERFQAPVRYGYTY. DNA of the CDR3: TGTGCCAGCAGTGAGAGGTTCCAGGCCCCCGTTCGCTATGGCTACACCTAC.

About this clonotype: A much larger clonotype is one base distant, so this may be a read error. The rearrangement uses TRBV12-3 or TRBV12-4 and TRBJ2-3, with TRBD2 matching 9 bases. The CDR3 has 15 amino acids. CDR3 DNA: TGTGCCAGCAGTTTCTCGGGACTAGCCTCAGATACGCGGTATTTT. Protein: CASSFSGLASDTRYF.

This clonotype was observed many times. CDR3 nucleotide sequence: TGTGCCAGCAGCGGGGGACTTTACAATGAGCAGTTCTTC. This sequence encodes CASSGGLYNEQFF. The V and J genes are TRBV2 and TRBJ2-1, with a weak D call TRBD2 (6 bases). V lost 6 bases and J 4 bases, leaving 10 bases between the germline ends. The CDR3 is 13 amino acids. Germline-derived CDR1 and CDR2 are SNHLY and FYNNEI.

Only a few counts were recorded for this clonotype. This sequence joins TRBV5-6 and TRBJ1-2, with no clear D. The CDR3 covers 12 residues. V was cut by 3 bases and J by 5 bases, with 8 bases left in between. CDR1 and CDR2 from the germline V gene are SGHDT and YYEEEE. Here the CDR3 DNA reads TGTGCCAGCAGCTCGACCCTGTATGGCTACACCTTC. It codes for CASSSTLYGYTF.

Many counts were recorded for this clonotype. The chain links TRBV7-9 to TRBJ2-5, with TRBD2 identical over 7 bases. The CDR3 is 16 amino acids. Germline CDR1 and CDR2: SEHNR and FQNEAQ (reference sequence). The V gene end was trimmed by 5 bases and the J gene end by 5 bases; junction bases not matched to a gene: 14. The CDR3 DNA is TGTGCCAGCAGCATCGACCTCCGGGCGCGGGGGGAGACCCAGTACTTC. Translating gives CASSIDLRARGETQYF.

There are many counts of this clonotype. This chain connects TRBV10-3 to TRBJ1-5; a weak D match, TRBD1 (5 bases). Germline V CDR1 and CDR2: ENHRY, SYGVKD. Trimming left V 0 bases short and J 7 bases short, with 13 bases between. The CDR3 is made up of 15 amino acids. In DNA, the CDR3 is TGTGCCATCAGTGAGTCTGGGCAGGGTGGGCAGCCCCAGCATTTT. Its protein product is CAISESGQGGQPQHF.

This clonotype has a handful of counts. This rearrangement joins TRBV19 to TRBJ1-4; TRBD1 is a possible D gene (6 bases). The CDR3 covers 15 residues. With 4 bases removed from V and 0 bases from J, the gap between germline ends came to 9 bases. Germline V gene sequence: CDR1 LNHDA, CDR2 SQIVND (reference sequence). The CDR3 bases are TGTGCCAGTAGTAGGTGGACAGCAACTAATGAAAAACTGTTTTTT. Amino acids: CASSRWTATNEKLFF.

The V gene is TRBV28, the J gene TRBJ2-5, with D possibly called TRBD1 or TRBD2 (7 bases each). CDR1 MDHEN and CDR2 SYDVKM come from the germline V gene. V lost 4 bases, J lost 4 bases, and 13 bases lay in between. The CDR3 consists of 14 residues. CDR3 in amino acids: CASSSQGEGETQYF. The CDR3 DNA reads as TGTGCCAGCAGTTCCCAGGGGGAGGGAGAGACCCAGTACTTC.

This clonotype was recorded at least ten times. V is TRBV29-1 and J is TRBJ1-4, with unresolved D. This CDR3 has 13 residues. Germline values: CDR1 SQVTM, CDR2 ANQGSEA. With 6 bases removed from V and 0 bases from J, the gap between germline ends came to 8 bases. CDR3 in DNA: TGCAGCGTCCTTAGCCCAACTAATGAAAAACTGTTTTTT. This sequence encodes CSVLSPTNEKLFF.

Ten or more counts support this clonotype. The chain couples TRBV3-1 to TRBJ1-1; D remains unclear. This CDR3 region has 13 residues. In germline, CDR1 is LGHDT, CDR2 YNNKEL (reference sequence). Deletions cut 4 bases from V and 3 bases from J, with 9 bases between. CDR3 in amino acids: CASSPVQYTEAFF. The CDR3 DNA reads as TGTGCCAGCAGCCCGGTTCAATACACTGAAGCTTTCTTT.

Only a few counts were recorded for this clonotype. The CDR3 loop reads CAISEGTSSYEQYF. CDR3 in DNA: TGTGCCATCAGTGAGGGGACAAGCTCCTACGAGCAGTACTTC. V usage is TRBV10-3 and J usage is TRBJ2-7, with D possibly TRBD1 on 6 matching bases. CDR1 and CDR2 (germline): ENHRY, SYGVKD. The CDR3 loop spans 14 amino acids. Trimming stripped 2 bases from V and 0 bases from J, with 8 bases between.

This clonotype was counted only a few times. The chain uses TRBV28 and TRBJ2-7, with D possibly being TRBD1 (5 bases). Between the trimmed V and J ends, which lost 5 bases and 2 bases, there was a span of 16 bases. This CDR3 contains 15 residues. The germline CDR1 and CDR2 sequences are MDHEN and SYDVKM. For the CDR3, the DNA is TGTGCCAGCAGTCCCAGGGTTTTCGTTCCCTACGAGCAGTACTTC. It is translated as CASSPRVFVPYEQYF.

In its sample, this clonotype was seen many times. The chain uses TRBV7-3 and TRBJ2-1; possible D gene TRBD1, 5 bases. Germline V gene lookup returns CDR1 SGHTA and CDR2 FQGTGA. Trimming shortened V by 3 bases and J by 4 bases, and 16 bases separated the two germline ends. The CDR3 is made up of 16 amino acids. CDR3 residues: CASSLGRAGKYNEQFF. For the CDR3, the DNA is TGTGCCAGCAGCTTGGGTAGGGCAGGGAAATACAATGAGCAGTTCTTC.

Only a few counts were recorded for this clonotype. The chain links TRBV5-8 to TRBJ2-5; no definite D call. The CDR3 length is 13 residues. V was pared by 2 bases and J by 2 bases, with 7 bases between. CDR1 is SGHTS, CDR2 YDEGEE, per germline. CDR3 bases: TGTGCCAGCAGCTTTCAACAGCAAGAGACCCAGTACTTC. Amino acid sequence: CASSFQQQETQYF. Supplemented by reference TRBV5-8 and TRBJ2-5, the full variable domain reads EAGVTQSPTHLIKTRGQQATLRCSPISGHTSVYWYQQALGLGLQFLLWYDEGEERNRGNFPPRFSGRQFPNYSSELNVNALELEDSALYLCASSFQQQETQYFGPGTRLLVL.

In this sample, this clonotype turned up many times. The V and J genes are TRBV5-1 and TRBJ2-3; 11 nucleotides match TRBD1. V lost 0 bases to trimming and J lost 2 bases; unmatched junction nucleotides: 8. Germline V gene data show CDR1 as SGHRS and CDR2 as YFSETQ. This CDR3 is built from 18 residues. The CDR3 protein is CASSLVGGTGGNTDTQYF. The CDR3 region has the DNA TGCGCCAGCAGCTTGGTGGGGGGGACAGGGGGGAACACAGATACGCAGTATTTT.

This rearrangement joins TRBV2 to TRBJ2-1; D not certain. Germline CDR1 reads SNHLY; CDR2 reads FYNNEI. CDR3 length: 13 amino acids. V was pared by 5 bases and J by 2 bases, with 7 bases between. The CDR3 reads CASSREAYNEQFF. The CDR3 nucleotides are TGTGCCAGCAGTAGAGAGGCCTACAATGAGCAGTTCTTC.

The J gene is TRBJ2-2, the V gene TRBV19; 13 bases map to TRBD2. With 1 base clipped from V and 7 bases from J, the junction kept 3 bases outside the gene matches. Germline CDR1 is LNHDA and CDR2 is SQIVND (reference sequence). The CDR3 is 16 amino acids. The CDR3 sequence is CASSIVLAGGHGELFF. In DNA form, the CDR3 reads TGTGCCAGTAGTATAGTACTAGCGGGGGGGCACGGGGAGCTGTTTTTT.

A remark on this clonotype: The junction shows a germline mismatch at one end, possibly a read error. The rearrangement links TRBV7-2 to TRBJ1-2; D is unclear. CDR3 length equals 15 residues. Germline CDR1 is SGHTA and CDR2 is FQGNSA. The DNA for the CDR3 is TGTGCCAGCAGCTTAGATCAGGCCGACAACTATGGCCACACCTTC. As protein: CASSLDQADNYGHTF.

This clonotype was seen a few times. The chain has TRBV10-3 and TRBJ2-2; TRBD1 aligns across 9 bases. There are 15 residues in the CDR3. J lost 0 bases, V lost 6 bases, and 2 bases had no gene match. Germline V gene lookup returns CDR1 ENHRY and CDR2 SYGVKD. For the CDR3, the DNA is TGTGCCATCAGAACAGGGGGCGCGAACACCGGGGAGCTGTTTTTT. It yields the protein CAIRTGGANTGELFF.

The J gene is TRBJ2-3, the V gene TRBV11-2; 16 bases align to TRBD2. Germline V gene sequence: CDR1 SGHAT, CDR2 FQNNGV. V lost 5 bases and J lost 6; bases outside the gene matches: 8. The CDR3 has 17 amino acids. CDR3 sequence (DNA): TGTGCCAGCAGCCCAGGGACTAGCGGGGGGGCCAGTGATACGCAGTATTTT. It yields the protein CASSPGTSGGASDTQYF.

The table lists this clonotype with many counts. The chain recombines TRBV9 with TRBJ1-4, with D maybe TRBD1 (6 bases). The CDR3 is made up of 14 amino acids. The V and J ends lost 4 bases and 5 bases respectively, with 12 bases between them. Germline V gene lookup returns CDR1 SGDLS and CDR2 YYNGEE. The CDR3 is CASSPWGRNEKLFF. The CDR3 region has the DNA TGTGCCAGCAGCCCCTGGGGGCGGAATGAAAAACTGTTTTTT.

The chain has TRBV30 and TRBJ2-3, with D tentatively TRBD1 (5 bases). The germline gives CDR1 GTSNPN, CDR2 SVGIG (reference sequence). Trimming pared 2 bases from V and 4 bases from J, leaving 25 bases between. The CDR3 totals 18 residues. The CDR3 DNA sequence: TGTGCCTGGAGTTACCTTGGGGCGCGGTGGTTTATAGCAGATACGCAGTATTTT. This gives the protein CAWSYLGARWFIADTQYF. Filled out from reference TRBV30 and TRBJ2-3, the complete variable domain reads SQTIHQWPATLVQPVGSPLSLECTVEGTSNPNLYWYRQAAGRGLQLLFYSVGIGQISSEVPQNLSASRPQDRQFILSSKKLLLSDSGFYLCAWSYLGARWFIADTQYFGPGTRLTVL.

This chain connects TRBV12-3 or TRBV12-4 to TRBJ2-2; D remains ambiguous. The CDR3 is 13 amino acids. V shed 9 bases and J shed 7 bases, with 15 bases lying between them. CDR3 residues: CASSWKSVGELFF. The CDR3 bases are TGTGCCAGTTCGTGGAAGAGCGTCGGGGAGCTGTTTTTT.